This T cell receptor (beta chain) was identified during a study of T cell repertoires in cytomegalovirus infection. Study-level background: Both CMV infection and a matching HLA type were indicated by public TCR beta signatures. Study-level points and caveats: Ex vivo, HLA-C-restricted CMV-specific TCR beta clonotypes prevailed over the rest of the response. Carriers of CMV and the relevant HLA type were discriminated by public TCR beta frequency.

This clonotype occurred a few times. The antigen remains unidentified. A single record per CDR3 protein comes from TCRdb applying MiXCR to the reads. The sample lists roughly 990,000 distinct CDR3 sequences; approximately 31% were seen once. V was cut by 2 bases and J by 8 bases, with 9 bases left in between. In germline, CDR1 is MNHEY, CDR2 SMNVEV (reference sequence). The length of the CDR3 is 13 residues. The specimen comprised cultured CD8+ T cells from PBMCs, sampled from culture after CMV antigen stimulation. V and J are TRBV27 and TRBJ2-2; D is ambiguous. This receptor was identified in a human donor in good health (CMV status not recorded). Some clones in this sample may be carry-over from other donors' samples. DNA for the CDR3: TGTGCCAGCAGTTTAGTGGGCAGGGGGGAGCTGTTTTTT. Translation gives CASSLVGRGELFF.